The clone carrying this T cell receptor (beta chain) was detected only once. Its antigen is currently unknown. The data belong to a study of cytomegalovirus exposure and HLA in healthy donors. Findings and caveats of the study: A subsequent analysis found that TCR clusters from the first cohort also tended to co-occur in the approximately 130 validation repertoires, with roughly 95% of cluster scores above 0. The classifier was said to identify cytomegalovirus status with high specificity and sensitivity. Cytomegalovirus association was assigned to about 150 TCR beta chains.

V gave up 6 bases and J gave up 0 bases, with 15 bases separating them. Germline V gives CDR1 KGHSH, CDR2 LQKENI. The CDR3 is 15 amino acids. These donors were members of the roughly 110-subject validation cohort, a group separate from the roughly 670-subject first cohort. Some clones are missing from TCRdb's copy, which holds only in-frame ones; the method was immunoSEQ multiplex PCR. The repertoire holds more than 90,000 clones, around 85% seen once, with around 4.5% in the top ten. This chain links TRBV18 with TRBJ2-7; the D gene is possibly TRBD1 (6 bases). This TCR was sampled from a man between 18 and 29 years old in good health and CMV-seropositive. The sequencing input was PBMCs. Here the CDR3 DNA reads TGTGCCAGCTCCCCCCCGACAGGACGCTCCTACGAGCAGTACTTC. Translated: CASSPPTGRSYEQYF. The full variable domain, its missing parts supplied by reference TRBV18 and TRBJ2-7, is NAGVMQNPRHLVRRRGQEARLRCSPMKGHSHVYWYRQLPEEGLKFMVYLQKENIIDESGMPKERFSAEFPKEGPSILRIQQVVRGDSAAYFCASSPPTGRSYEQYFGPGTRLTVT.